One sample yielded the 20 T cell receptor beta chains listed below, sequenced in a study of blood T cell repertoires in COVID-19. Some clones are missing from TCRdb's copy, which holds only in-frame ones; the method was immunoSEQ multiplex PCR. The sample lists approximately 270,000 clones, approximately 89% occurring once. What was sequenced was PBMCs or T cells enriched from blood (not recorded which). The receptors stem from a man in his forties who had been exposed to COVID-19.

This chain connects TRBV7-9 to TRBJ1-1; D not resolved. The germline V gene has CDR1 SEHNR and CDR2 FQNEAQ (reference sequence). The ends were cut back, 2 bases at V and 11 bases at J, with 18 bases in the middle. This CDR3 is built from 14 residues. The CDR3 DNA reads TGTGCCAGCAGCTTACTGGCGGGCCGAGATGGTGCTTTCTTT. This sequence encodes CASSLLAGRDGAFF.

V gene TRBV12-3 or TRBV12-4 combines with J gene TRBJ1-1, with D possibly being TRBD1 (6 bases). The V and J ends lost 2 bases and 11 bases respectively, with 12 bases between them. CDR3 length: 12 residues. CDR3 DNA sequence: TGTGCCAGCAGTTTATTGGGGGCCGGGGCTTTCTTT. Protein: CASSLLGAGAFF.

The chain is built from TRBV4-1 and TRBJ2-2; TRBD2 might be the D (6 bases). V was clipped by 4 bases and J by 7 bases, with 19 bases between them. The CDR3 is 16 residues long. Germline loops: CDR1 MGHRA, CDR2 YSYEKL. The CDR3: CASSPRGWRDVGELFF. In DNA, the CDR3 is TGCGCCAGCAGCCCCCGGGGGTGGCGGGATGTCGGGGAGCTGTTTTTT.

The chain combines TRBV7-2 with TRBJ2-5, with 8 bases fitting TRBD2. This CDR3 has 16 residues. CDR1 and CDR2 from the germline V gene are SGHTA and FQGNSA. The J segment lost 6 bases and the V segment lost 5 bases, leaving 14 bases of the junction unmatched. The CDR3 spells CASSPRLASEVKTQYF. The CDR3 nucleotides are TGTGCCAGCAGCCCGAGACTAGCGTCGGAGGTGAAGACCCAGTACTTC. Using reference TRBV7-2 and TRBJ2-5 for the parts outside the CDR3, the full variable domain is GAGVSQSPSNKVTEKGKDVELRCDPISGHTALYWYRQSLGQGLEFLIYFQGNSAPDKSGLPSDRFSAERTGGSVSTLTIQRTQQEDSAVYLCASSPRLASEVKTQYFGPGTRLLVL.

The genes are TRBV18 and TRBJ2-1; 11 positions agree with TRBD2. The CDR3 spans 16 residues. Germline values: CDR1 KGHSH, CDR2 LQKENI. Germline trimming cut 4 bases from V and 9 bases from J; bases unmatched to any gene: 11. The CDR3 nucleotides are TGTGCCAGCTCACGGCTCATAGCGGGAGGGCCGGGTGAGCAGTTCTTC. Its protein is CASSRLIAGGPGEQFF.

Concerning this clone itself: Other DNA sequences from this sample encode an identical CDR3 as well. The chain is built from TRBV6-5 and TRBJ2-7, with D possibly matching TRBD2 (5 bases). Trimming took off 5 bases at V and 0 bases at J, with 11 bases between the two ends. The germline V gene has CDR1 MNHEY and CDR2 SVGAGI. The CDR3 runs to 14 residues. Here the CDR3 reads CASSRTGSSYEQYF. The CDR3, as DNA: TGTGCCAGCAGTCGGACTGGTAGCTCCTACGAGCAGTACTTC.

Concerning this clone itself: At one boundary the junction diverges from the germline segment, which might be a read error. This same CDR3 is encoded by further DNA sequences in the sample. The V gene is TRBV13, the J gene TRBJ2-7, with 8 bases fitting TRBD1. The CDR3 spans 15 residues. Germline lookup yields CDR1 PRHDT and CDR2 FYEKMQ (reference sequence). This CDR3 reads CASSLKQGVPYEQYF. The CDR3 bases are TGTGCCAGCAGCCTCAAACAGGGGGTTCCCTACGAGCAATACTTC.

The CDR3 is CASSLQGAEGNQPQHF. The CDR3 DNA reads TGTGCCAGCAGCTTACAGGGGGCCGAGGGCAATCAGCCCCAGCATTTT. The V call is TRBV11-2, the J call TRBJ1-5; 8 positions agree with TRBD1. The CDR3 is 16 residues long. V lost 2 bases and J lost 2; bases outside the gene matches: 5. Germline V gene data show CDR1 as SGHAT and CDR2 as FQNNGV.

This chain joins TRBV4-3 and TRBJ2-6, with D tentatively TRBD1 (6 bases). The V end lost 3 bases, the J end lost 0 bases, and 21 bases lay between the germline ends. The CDR3 extends over 20 amino acids. The V gene's germline CDR1 is LGHNA and CDR2 YSLEER. DNA of the CDR3: TGCGCCAGCAGCCAGGGGGCCGGGCTCGTTCCTACCTCTGGGGCCAACGTCCTGACTTTC. Its protein product is CASSQGAGLVPTSGANVLTF.

The chain uses TRBV5-1 and TRBJ1-4; TRBD1 matches at 9 bases. From germline, CDR1 is SGHRS and CDR2 YFSETQ. The length of the CDR3 is 14 residues. With V trimmed by 5 bases and J by 6 bases, 5 bases remained unmatched. The CDR3 protein is CASRRGQGDEKLFF. The DNA for the CDR3 is TGCGCCAGCAGGAGGGGACAGGGAGATGAAAAACTGTTTTTT.

V is TRBV3-1 (or the pseudogene TRBV3-2) and J is TRBJ1-3; D gene unclear. CDR3 length: 16 amino acids. CDR1 LGHDT and CDR2 YNNKEL come from the germline V gene (reference sequence). Trimming stripped 1 base from V and 0 bases from J, with 10 bases between. The CDR3 spells CASSQGTVTSGNTIYF. The CDR3 nucleotides read TGTGCCAGCAGCCAAGGTACAGTTACCTCTGGAAACACCATATATTTT.

The V call is TRBV28, the J call TRBJ2-3, with 7 bases lining up with TRBD1. The CDR3 has 15 amino acids. The V segment lost 3 bases and the J segment 1 base; nucleotides outside the gene matches: 4. The germline CDR1 and CDR2 sequences are MDHEN and SYDVKM. The chain's CDR3 is CASSFRDRRTDTQYF. The CDR3 DNA follows: TGTGCCAGCAGTTTCCGGGACAGACGCACAGATACGCAGTATTTT.

The chain recombines TRBV12-3 or TRBV12-4 with TRBJ2-5; D remains ambiguous. The CDR3 spans 13 residues. V lost 1 base and J lost 5, with 8 bases in between. DNA for the CDR3: TGTGCCAGCAGTTTAGAGATGGCCGAGACCCAGTACTTC. Protein sequence: CASSLEMAETQYF.

This clone was recorded only once. The chain couples TRBV6-5 to TRBJ1-6; 7 nucleotides agree with TRBD1. The J segment lost 9 bases and the V segment lost 2 bases, leaving 7 bases of the junction unmatched. Per the germline V gene, CDR1 is MNHEY and CDR2 is SVGAGI. The CDR3 totals 15 residues. CDR3 protein: CASSYEGQGGSPLHF. The CDR3 DNA reads TGTGCCAGCAGTTACGAGGGGCAGGGGGGTTCACCCCTCCACTTT.

This clone was seen only once. The V call is TRBV2, the J call TRBJ2-1, with a possible D match to TRBD2 (5 bases). V was clipped by 7 bases and J by 8 bases, with 15 bases between them. The CDR3 is made up of 13 amino acids. The V gene's germline CDR1 is SNHLY and CDR2 FYNNEI. In DNA form, the CDR3 reads TGTGCCAGCACCTCGTACGGGGATGATGAGCAGTTCTTC. Protein sequence: CASTSYGDDEQFF.

The CDR3 here is CASSYPPWTSGGPDTQYF. DNA of the CDR3: TGTGCCAGCAGTTACCCCCCGTGGACTAGCGGAGGACCAGATACGCAGTATTTT. The chain recombines TRBV6-2 or TRBV6-3 with TRBJ2-3; 10 bases match TRBD2. The CDR3 has 18 amino acids. Germline CDR1 MNHEY, CDR2 SVGEGT. V gave up 2 bases and J gave up 4 bases; unmatched junction bases: 12.

V and J are TRBV28 and TRBJ1-5; no firm D call. Trimming stripped 3 bases from V and 0 bases from J, with 12 bases between. Germline values: CDR1 MDHEN, CDR2 SYDVKM. CDR3 length equals 16 residues. Here the CDR3 reads CASSLATVNSNQPQHF. DNA for the CDR3: TGTGCCAGCAGTTTGGCCACAGTCAATAGCAATCAGCCCCAGCATTTT.

The rearrangement uses TRBV12-3 or TRBV12-4 and TRBJ1-3; D ambiguous. V lost 2 bases and J lost 2, with 4 bases in between. The CDR3 is 13 amino acids. The CDR3 protein is CASSLTAGNTIYF. The DNA of the CDR3 is TGTGCCAGCAGTTTAACAGCTGGAAACACCATATATTTT.

This clone was seen a single time. The rearrangement joins TRBV12-3 or TRBV12-4 to TRBJ2-1; 8 bases line up with TRBD2. CDR3 length equals 13 residues. After removal of 7 bases from V and 10 bases from J, the junction contained 9 bases not matched to a gene. The DNA for the CDR3 is TGTGCCAGCACCCCCGGGAGGGTCGACGAGCAGTTCTTC. Translation gives CASTPGRVDEQFF.

The rearrangement joins TRBV5-4 to TRBJ1-2, with 8 bases that match TRBD1. V gave up 4 bases and J gave up 8 bases; unmatched junction bases: 4. Germline CDR1 SGHNT, CDR2 YYREEE (reference sequence). The CDR3 sequence is 12 residues long. The CDR3 protein is CASSPRGQGYTF. The DNA of the CDR3 is TGTGCCAGCAGCCCCAGGGGGCAAGGCTACACCTTC.